Following are 21 T cell receptor beta chains from one sample sequenced in a study of cytomegalovirus exposure and HLA in healthy donors. Use of 60 Vbeta and 13 Jbeta primers characterized the PCR. Assay used: immunoSEQ multiplex PCR; TCRdb lists only in-frame clones, some missing. The table includes about 110,000 clones, 80% to 85% detected once. Sequenced sample: PBMCs. The receptors come from a woman in her thirties in good health and CMV-seronegative.

The V and J genes are TRBV29-1 and TRBJ1-4, with D hard to call. Looked up from germline, CDR1 is SQVTM and CDR2 is ANQGSEA. This CDR3 region has 12 residues. The V end was cut by 4 bases, the J end by 8 bases, with 11 bases between. CDR3 loop: CSVVEQQEKLFF. The CDR3 coding sequence is TGCAGCGTTGTTGAACAGCAGGAAAAACTGTTTTTT.

The chain employs TRBV4-1 and TRBJ2-7; 11 positions match TRBD2. J lost 2 bases, V lost 1 base, and 7 bases had no gene match. This CDR3 is 17 amino acids long. Per the germline V gene, CDR1 is MGHRA and CDR2 is YSYEKL. CDR3 loop: CASSQGLAGFPPYEQYF. CDR3 DNA: TGCGCCAGCAGCCAAGGACTAGCGGGATTTCCCCCCTACGAGCAGTACTTC.

This chain joins TRBV25-1 and TRBJ2-1; 7 nucleotides match TRBD2. CDR3 length: 16 residues. Germline V gene data show CDR1 as MGHDK and CDR2 as SYGVNS. V gave up 3 bases and J gave up 8 bases; unmatched junction bases: 13. The CDR3 nucleotides read TGTGCCAGCAGTGAGGGTATTAGCGGGCGGTCGGATGAGCAGTTCTTC. This sequence encodes CASSEGISGRSDEQFF.

This clone was counted once. The gene calls are TRBV7-8 and TRBJ1-5; a weak D match, TRBD1 (6 bases). V lost 1 base and J lost 4, with 8 bases in between. The germline gives CDR1 SGHVS, CDR2 FQNEAQ. The CDR3 covers 14 residues. The DNA of the CDR3 is TGTGCCAGCAGCTTAGGACAGGTAAATCAGCCCCAGCATTTT. Amino acid sequence: CASSLGQVNQPQHF. The full variable domain, completed using reference TRBV7-8 and TRBJ1-5, is GAGVSQSPRYKVAKRGQDVALRCDPISGHVSLFWYQQALGQGPEFLTYFQNEAQLDKSGLPSDRFFAERPEGSVSTLKIQRTQQEDSAVYLCASSLGQVNQPQHFGDGTRLSIL.

The V and J genes are TRBV9 and TRBJ2-1; 10 positions match TRBD2. Looked up from germline, CDR1 is SGDLS and CDR2 is YYNGEE. J was trimmed by 5 bases and V by 7 bases; bases with no gene match: 6. CDR3 length equals 14 residues. Here the CDR3 reads CASAATSGDNEQFF. The CDR3 DNA reads as TGTGCCAGCGCAGCAACTAGCGGGGACAATGAGCAGTTCTTC.

This clone was counted between two and nine times. The gene calls are TRBV14 and TRBJ2-5; 13 nucleotides agree with TRBD2. The CDR3 runs 17 residues. Germline V CDR1 and CDR2: SGHDN, FVKESK. Trimming took 4 bases from V and 4 from J; bases not matched to a gene: 9. The CDR3: CASSLLLLAGGPETQYF. The CDR3, as DNA: TGTGCCAGCAGCCTCCTGCTACTAGCGGGAGGGCCAGAGACCCAGTACTTC.

The chain has TRBV7-9 and TRBJ1-2, with TRBD1 identical over 9 bases. This CDR3 has 14 residues. The ends lost 0 bases at V and 7 bases at J; junction bases unmatched: 3. CDR1 and CDR2 (germline): SEHNR, FQNEAQ (reference sequence). The CDR3 here is CASSLAGQGFGYTF. CDR3 in DNA: TGTGCCAGCAGCTTAGCGGGACAGGGCTTTGGCTACACCTTC.

The chain uses TRBV7-9 and TRBJ1-2, with 8 bases that match TRBD1. There are 13 residues in the CDR3. With V trimmed by 5 bases and J by 7 bases, 6 bases remained unmatched. Germline V lookup: CDR1 SEHNR, CDR2 FQNEAQ (reference sequence). The CDR3, as DNA: TGTGCCAGCAGCCGGGACAGGAGCTCTGGCTACACCTTC. This encodes CASSRDRSSGYTF.

The V gene is TRBV28, the J gene TRBJ2-7; 7 bases fit TRBD1. The CDR3 sequence is 14 residues long. V shed 5 bases, J shed 2 bases, and the junction held 6 bases outside the gene matches. Per germline, CDR1 MDHEN and CDR2 SYDVKM. The CDR3 here is CASSDRTGTYEQYF. The CDR3 coding sequence is TGTGCCAGCAGTGACCGGACAGGAACCTACGAGCAGTACTTC.

The CDR3 is CASTQGASGFPTEAFF. The CDR3 bases are TGTGCCAGCACCCAGGGGGCCTCAGGGTTTCCCACTGAAGCTTTCTTT. This chain connects TRBV5-4 to TRBJ1-1, with 8 bases identical to TRBD1. Unmatched junction bases numbered 14, after V lost 6 bases and J lost 4 bases. Germline V gene data show CDR1 as SGHNT and CDR2 as YYREEE (reference sequence). There are 16 residues in the CDR3.

This chain joins TRBV30 and TRBJ1-1, with TRBD1 matching 7 bases. Looked up from germline, CDR1 is GTSNPN and CDR2 is SVGIG (reference sequence). This CDR3 is built from 15 residues. The ends lost 4 bases at V and 1 base at J; junction bases unmatched: 9. CDR3 bases: TGTGCCTGGATGAGACGGGGACAGAAGAACACTGAAGCTTTCTTT. Translated, it gives CAWMRRGQKNTEAFF.

The rearrangement uses TRBV9 and TRBJ2-5; 7 nucleotides match TRBD1. The length of the CDR3 is 14 residues. The J segment lost 4 bases and the V segment lost 3 bases, leaving 6 bases of the junction unmatched. Germline assignment: CDR1 SGDLS and CDR2 YYNGEE. CDR3 nucleotide sequence: TGTGCCAGCAGCGATATCGCAGGGGGAGAGACCCAGTACTTC. Translated, it gives CASSDIAGGETQYF.

The V call is TRBV7-8, the J call TRBJ2-3; no reliable D call. The germline CDR1 and CDR2 sequences are SGHVS and FQNEAQ. V gave up 5 bases and J gave up 4 bases, with 10 bases separating them. CDR3 size: 13 residues. The CDR3 sequence is CASSQSRSDTQYF. The CDR3 DNA is TGTGCCAGCAGCCAAAGTCGGTCAGATACGCAGTATTTT.

This chain joins TRBV27 and TRBJ1-1; TRBD1 is a possible D gene (5 bases). Trimming cost V 5 bases and J 0 bases, with 10 bases left between them. Germline CDR1 MNHEY, CDR2 SMNVEV (reference sequence). CDR3 size: 14 residues. In DNA, the CDR3 is TGTGCCAGCAGTGTTGGGGGGTTGAACACTGAAGCTTTCTTT. This sequence encodes CASSVGGLNTEAFF.

The chain recombines TRBV10-2 with TRBJ1-4; 8 positions agree with TRBD1. The V gene's germline CDR1 is WSHSY and CDR2 SAAADI. J lost 6 bases, V lost 5 bases, and 8 bases had no gene match. This CDR3 is built from 15 residues. CDR3 sequence (DNA): TGCGCCAGCAGTTTTACAACAGGGGGGGATGAAAAACTGTTTTTT. Its protein is CASSFTTGGDEKLFF.

J is TRBJ1-1 and V is TRBV28; a weak D match, TRBD1 (5 bases). The germline V gene has CDR1 MDHEN and CDR2 SYDVKM. This CDR3 contains 12 residues. The V end lost 6 bases, the J end lost 1 base, and 6 bases lay between the germline ends. CDR3: CASSTGNTEAFF. The DNA of the CDR3 is TGTGCCAGCAGCACAGGGAACACTGAAGCTTTCTTT.

This chain joins TRBV6-1 and TRBJ2-7; 8 bases line up with TRBD2. The CDR3 sequence is 14 residues long. Unmatched junction bases numbered 4, after V lost 3 bases and J lost 3 bases. Germline CDR1 reads MNHNS; CDR2 reads SASEGT. This chain's CDR3 is CASSDLAGRYEQYF. The CDR3 nucleotides read TGTGCCAGCAGTGACTTAGCGGGACGCTACGAGCAGTACTTC.

This chain links TRBV7-2 with TRBJ1-1; D unresolved. V was shortened by 2 bases and J by 0 bases, with 13 bases between the two germline ends. This CDR3 is 16 amino acids long. Germline values: CDR1 SGHTA, CDR2 FQGNSA. CDR3 protein: CASSLRSPRVNTEAFF. DNA of the CDR3: TGTGCCAGCAGCTTAAGGTCCCCACGGGTGAACACTGAAGCTTTCTTT.

In its sample, this clone was seen a few times. The chain recombines TRBV6-1 with TRBJ1-4; D possibly corresponds to TRBD1 (6 bases). In germline, CDR1 is MNHNS, CDR2 SASEGT. V was clipped by 6 bases and J by 4 bases, with 15 bases between them. The CDR3 is made up of 15 amino acids. CDR3 amino acids: CASSPGQGYNEKLFF. CDR3 coding DNA: TGTGCCAGCAGCCCGGGTCAGGGGTATAATGAAAAACTGTTTTTT.

This sequence joins TRBV5-1 and TRBJ2-1, with TRBD2 identical over 9 bases. Trimming cost V 5 bases and J 6 bases; bases outside gene matches: 12. The CDR3 extends over 16 amino acids. CDR1 is SGHRS, CDR2 YFSETQ, per germline. The CDR3 protein is CASRIWREGPGNEQFF. Written as DNA, the CDR3 is TGCGCCAGCAGGATCTGGCGGGAGGGCCCGGGCAATGAGCAGTTCTTC.

The CDR3 coding sequence is TGTGCCAGCAGTGAATTGAAAACTAACACCGGGGAGCTGTTTTTT. Its translation is CASSELKTNTGELFF. The chain recombines TRBV25-1 with TRBJ2-2; D gene unclear. The CDR3 consists of 15 residues. V shed 1 base and J shed 2 bases, with 8 bases lying between them. The V gene's germline CDR1 is MGHDK and CDR2 SYGVNS.